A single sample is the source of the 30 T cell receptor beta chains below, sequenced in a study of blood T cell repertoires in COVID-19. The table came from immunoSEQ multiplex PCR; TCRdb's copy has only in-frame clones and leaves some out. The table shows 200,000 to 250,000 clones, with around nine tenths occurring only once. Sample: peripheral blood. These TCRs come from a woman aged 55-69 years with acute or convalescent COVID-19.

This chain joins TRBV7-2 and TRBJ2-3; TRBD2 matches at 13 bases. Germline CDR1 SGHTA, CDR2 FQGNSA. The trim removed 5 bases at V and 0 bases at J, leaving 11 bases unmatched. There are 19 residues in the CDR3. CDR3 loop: CASSITGTSGISSTDTQYF. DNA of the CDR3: TGTGCCAGCAGCATTACCGGGACTAGCGGGATCTCTAGCACAGATACGCAGTATTTT.

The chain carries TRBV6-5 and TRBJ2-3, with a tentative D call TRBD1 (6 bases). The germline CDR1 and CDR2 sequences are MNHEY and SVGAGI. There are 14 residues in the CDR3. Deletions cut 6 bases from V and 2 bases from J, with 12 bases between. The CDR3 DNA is TGTGCCAGCAGAACGGACAGAGACACAGATACGCAGTATTTT. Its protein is CASRTDRDTDTQYF.

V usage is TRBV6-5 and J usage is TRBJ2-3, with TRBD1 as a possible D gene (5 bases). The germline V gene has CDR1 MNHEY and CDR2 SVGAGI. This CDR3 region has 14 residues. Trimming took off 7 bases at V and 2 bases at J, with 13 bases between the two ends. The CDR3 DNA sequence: TGTGCCAGCAAGCCCGGACAAATCACAGATACGCAGTATTTT. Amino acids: CASKPGQITDTQYF.

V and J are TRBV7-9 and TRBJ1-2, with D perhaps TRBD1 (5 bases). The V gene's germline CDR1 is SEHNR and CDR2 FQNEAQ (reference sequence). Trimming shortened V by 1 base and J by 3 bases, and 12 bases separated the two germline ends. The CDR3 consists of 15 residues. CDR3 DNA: TGTGCCAGCAGCTTAGTAGGAGGGGTTGACTATGGCTACACCTTC. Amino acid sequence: CASSLVGGVDYGYTF.

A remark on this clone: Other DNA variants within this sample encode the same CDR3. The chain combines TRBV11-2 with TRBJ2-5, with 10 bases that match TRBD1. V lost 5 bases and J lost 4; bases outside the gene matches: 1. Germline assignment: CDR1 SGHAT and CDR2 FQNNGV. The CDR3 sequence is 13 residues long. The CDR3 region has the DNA TGTGCCAGCAGCCGGGACAGGGGAGAGACCCAGTACTTC. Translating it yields CASSRDRGETQYF. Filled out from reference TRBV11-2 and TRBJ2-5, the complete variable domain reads EAGVAQSPRYKIIEKRQSVAFWCNPISGHATLYWYQQILGQGPKLLIQFQNNGVVDDSQLPKDRFSAERLKGVDSTLKIQPAKLEDSAVYLCASSRDRGETQYFGPGTRLLVL.

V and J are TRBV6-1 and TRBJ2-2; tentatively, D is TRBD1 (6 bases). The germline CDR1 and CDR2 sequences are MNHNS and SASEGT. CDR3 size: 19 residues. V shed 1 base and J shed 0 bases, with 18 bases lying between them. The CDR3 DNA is TGTGCCAGCAGTGAAGAAAGATTAGGGACACCGACGAACACCGGGGAGCTGTTTTTT. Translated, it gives CASSEERLGTPTNTGELFF.

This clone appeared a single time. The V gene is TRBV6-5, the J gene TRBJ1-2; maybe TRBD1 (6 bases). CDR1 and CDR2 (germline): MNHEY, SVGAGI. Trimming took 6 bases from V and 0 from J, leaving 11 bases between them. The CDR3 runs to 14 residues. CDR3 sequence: CASRGTPANYGYTF. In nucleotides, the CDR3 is TGTGCCAGCAGGGGGACACCCGCTAACTATGGCTACACCTTC.

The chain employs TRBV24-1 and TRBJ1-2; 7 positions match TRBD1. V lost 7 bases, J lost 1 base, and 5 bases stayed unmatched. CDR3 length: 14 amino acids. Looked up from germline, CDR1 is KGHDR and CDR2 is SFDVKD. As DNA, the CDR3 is TGTGCCACCAGGGGCAGGGGGTTTAACTATGGCTACACCTTC. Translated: CATRGRGFNYGYTF.

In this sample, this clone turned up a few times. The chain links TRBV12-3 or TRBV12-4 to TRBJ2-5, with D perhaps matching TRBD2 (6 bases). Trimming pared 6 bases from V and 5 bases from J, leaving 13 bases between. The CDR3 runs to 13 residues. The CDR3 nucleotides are TGTGCCAGCAGGCGGGACTTGCAGGAGACCCAGTACTTC. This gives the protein CASRRDLQETQYF.

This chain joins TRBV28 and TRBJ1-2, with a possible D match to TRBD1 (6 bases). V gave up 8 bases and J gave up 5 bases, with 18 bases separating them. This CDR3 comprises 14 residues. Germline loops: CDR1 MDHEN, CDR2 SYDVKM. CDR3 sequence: CASVANPGQYGYTF. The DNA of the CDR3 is TGTGCCAGCGTAGCAAATCCCGGACAGTATGGCTACACCTTC.

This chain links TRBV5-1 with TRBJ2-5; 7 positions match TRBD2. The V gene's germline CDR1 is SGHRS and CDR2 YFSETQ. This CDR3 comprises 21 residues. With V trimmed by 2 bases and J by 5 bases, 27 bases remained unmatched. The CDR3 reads CASSLGREGLRDRGLRETQYF. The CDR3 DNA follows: TGCGCCAGCAGCTTAGGCAGGGAGGGTTTACGGGATCGGGGCCTTCGGGAGACCCAGTACTTC. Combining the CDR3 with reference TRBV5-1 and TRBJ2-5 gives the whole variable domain KAGVTQTPRYLIKTRGQQVTLSCSPISGHRSVSWYQQTPGQGLQFLFEYFSETQRNKGNFPGRFSGRQFSNSRSEMNVSTLELGDSALYLCASSLGREGLRDRGLRETQYFGPGTRLLVL.

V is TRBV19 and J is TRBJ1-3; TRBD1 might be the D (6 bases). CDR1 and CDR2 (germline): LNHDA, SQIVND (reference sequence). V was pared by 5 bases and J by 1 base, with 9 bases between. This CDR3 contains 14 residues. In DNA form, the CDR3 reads TGTGCCAGTAGTCTCACAGGGTCTGGAAACACCATATATTTT. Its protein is CASSLTGSGNTIYF.

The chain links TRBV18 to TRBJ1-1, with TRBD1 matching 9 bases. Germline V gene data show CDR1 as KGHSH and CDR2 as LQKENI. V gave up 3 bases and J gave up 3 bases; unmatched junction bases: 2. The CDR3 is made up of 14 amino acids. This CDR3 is CASSPRTGDTEAFF. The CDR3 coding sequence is TGTGCCAGCTCACCTCGGACAGGGGACACTGAAGCTTTCTTT.

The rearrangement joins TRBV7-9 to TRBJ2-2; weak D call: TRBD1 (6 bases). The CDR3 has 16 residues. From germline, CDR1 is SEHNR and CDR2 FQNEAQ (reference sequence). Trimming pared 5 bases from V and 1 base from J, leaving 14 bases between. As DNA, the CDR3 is TGTGCCAGCAGCACCGGGACACTCGGGAACACCGGGGAGCTGTTTTTT. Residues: CASSTGTLGNTGELFF. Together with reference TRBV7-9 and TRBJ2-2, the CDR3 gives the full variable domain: DTGVSQNPRHKITKRGQNVTFRCDPISEHNRLYWYRQTLGQGPEFLTYFQNEAQLEKSRLLSDRFSAERPKGSFSTLEIQRTEQGDSAMYLCASSTGTLGNTGELFFGEGSRLTVL.

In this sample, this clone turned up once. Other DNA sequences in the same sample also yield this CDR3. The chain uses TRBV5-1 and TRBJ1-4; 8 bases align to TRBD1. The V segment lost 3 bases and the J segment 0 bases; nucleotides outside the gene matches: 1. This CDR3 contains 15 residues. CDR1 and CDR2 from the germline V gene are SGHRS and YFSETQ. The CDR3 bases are TGCGCCAGCAGCTCGACAGGGGCAACTAATGAAAAACTGTTTTTT. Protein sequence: CASSSTGATNEKLFF.

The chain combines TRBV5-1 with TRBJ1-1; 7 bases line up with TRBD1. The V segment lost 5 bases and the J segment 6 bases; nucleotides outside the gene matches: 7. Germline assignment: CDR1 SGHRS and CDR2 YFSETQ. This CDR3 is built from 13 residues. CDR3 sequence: CASRFTGAPEAFF. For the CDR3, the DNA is TGCGCCAGCAGATTCACAGGGGCCCCTGAAGCTTTCTTT.

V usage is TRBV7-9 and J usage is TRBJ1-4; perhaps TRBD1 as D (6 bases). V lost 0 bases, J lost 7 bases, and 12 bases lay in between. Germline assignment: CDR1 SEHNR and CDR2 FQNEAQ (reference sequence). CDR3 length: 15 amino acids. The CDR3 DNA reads TGTGCCAGCAGCTTAGCTCTGGACAGTCGTGAAAAACTGTTTTTT. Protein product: CASSLALDSREKLFF.

As DNA, the CDR3 is TGTGCCAGCAGCTGGATTACAGGGTCCGAAGCTTTCTTT. It yields the protein CASSWITGSEAFF. The chain links TRBV7-9 to TRBJ1-1; the D gene is possibly TRBD1 (6 bases). V lost 4 bases and J lost 8, with 14 bases in between. The CDR3 has 13 residues. The V gene's germline CDR1 is SEHNR and CDR2 FQNEAQ (reference sequence). Together with reference TRBV7-9 and TRBJ1-1, the CDR3 gives the full variable domain: DTGVSQNPRHKITKRGQNVTFRCDPISEHNRLYWYRQTLGQGPEFLTYFQNEAQLEKSRLLSDRFSAERPKGSFSTLEIQRTEQGDSAMYLCASSWITGSEAFFGQGTRLTVV.

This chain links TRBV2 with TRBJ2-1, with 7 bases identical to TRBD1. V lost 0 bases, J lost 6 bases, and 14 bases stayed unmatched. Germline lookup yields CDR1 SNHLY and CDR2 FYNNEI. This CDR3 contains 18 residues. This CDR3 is CASSEALIITGAGNEQFF. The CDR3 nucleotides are TGTGCCAGCAGTGAAGCGCTTATAATAACAGGGGCGGGCAATGAGCAGTTCTTC.

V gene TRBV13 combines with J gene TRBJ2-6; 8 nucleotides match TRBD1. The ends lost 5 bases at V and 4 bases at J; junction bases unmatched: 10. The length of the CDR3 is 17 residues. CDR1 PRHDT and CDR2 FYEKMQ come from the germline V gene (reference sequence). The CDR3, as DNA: TGTGCCAGCAGCCCGTCTGGGACAGGACTGGGGGCCAACGTCCTGACTTTC. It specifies CASSPSGTGLGANVLTF. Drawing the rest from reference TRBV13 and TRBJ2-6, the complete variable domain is AAGVIQSPRHLIKEKRETATLKCYPIPRHDTVYWYQQGPGQDPQFLISFYEKMQSDKGSIPDRFSAQQFSDYHSELNMSSLELGDSALYFCASSPSGTGLGANVLTFGAGSRLTVL.

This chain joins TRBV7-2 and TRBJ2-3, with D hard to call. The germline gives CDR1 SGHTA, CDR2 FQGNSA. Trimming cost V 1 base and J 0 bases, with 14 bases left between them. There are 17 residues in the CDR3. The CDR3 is CASSLVASPPSTDTQYF. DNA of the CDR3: TGTGCCAGCAGCTTAGTTGCTAGTCCTCCTAGCACAGATACGCAGTATTTT.

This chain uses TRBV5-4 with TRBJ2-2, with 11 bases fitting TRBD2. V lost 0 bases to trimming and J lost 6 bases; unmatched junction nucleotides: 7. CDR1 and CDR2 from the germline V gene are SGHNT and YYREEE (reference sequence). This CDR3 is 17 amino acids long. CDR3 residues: CASSLALAGGRAGELFF. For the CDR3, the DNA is TGTGCCAGCAGCTTGGCCCTAGCGGGGGGCCGAGCCGGGGAGCTGTTTTTT.

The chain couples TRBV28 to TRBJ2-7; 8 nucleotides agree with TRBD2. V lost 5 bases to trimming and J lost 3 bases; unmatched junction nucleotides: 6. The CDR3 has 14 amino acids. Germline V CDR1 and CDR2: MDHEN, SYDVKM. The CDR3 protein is CASSRLAFLYEQYF. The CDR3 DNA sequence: TGTGCCAGCAGTCGACTAGCGTTCCTCTACGAGCAGTACTTC.

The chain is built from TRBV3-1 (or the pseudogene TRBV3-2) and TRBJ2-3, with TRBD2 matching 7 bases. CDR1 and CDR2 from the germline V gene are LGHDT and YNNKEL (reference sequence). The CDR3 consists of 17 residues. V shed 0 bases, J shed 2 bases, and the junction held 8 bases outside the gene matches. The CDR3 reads CASSQELWRGNTDTQYF. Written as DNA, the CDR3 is TGTGCCAGCAGCCAAGAACTCTGGCGGGGGAACACAGATACGCAGTATTTT.

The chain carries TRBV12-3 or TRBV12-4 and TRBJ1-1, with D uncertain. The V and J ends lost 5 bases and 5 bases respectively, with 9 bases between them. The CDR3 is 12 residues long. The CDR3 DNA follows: TGTGCCAGCAGTCTCTTGACAACTGAAGCTTTCTTT. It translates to CASSLLTTEAFF.

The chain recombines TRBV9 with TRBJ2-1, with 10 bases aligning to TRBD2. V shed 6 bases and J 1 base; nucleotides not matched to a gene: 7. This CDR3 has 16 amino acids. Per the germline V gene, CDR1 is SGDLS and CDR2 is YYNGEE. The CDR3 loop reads CASTSGAGGSYNEQFF. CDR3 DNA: TGTGCCAGCACCTCGGGAGCGGGAGGGTCCTACAATGAGCAGTTCTTC.

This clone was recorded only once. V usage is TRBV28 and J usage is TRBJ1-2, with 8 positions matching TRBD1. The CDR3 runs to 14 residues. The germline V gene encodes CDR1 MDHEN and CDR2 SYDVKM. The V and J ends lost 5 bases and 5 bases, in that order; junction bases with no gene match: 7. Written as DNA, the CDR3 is TGTGCCAGCAGTGACAGGGGCCTGATTTATGGCTACACCTTC. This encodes CASSDRGLIYGYTF.

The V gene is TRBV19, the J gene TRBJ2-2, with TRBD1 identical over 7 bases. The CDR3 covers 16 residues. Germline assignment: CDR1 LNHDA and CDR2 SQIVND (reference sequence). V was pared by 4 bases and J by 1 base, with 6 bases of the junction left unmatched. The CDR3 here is CASSSRWTGNTGELFF. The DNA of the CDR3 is TGTGCCAGTAGTAGCCGATGGACAGGGAACACCGGGGAGCTGTTTTTT.

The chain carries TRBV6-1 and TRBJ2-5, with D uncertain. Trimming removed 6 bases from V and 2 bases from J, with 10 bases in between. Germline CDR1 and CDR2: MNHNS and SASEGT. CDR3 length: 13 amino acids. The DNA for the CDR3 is TGTGCCAGCAGAGAGAGAGTGCAAGAGACCCAGTACTTC. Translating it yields CASRERVQETQYF.

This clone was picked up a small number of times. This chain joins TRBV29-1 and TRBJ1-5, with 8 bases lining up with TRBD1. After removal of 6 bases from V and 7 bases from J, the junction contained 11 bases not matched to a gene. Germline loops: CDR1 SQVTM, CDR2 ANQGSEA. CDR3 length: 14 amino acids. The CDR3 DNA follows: TGCAGCGTCTCCCTACTGGACAGGGCGCAGCCCCAGCATTTT. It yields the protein CSVSLLDRAQPQHF.